This T cell receptor beta chain was observed in a study of T cell repertoires in cytomegalovirus infection. Regarding this clonotype: The target antigen is unknown.

The CDR3 has 15 amino acids. V trimming: 3 bases; J trimming: 5 bases; junction bases outside the gene matches: 8. The germline V gene has CDR1 LNHNV and CDR2 YYDKDF (reference sequence). TCRdb re-analysed the reads in MiXCR, keeping a single row per CDR3 protein. The sample lists about 700,000 distinct CDR3 sequences; around a third were seen once. The sample was cultured PBMCs, taken from culture after CMV antigen stimulation. This receptor was taken from a human donor in good health (CMV status not recorded). Some clones in this sample may be carry-over from other donors' samples. J is TRBJ2-7 and V is TRBV15; TRBD1 aligns across 9 bases. The DNA of the CDR3 is TGTGCCACCAGCAGTCTAGGGGACAGGGTCAACGAGCAGTACTTC. Protein product: CATSSLGDRVNEQYF.